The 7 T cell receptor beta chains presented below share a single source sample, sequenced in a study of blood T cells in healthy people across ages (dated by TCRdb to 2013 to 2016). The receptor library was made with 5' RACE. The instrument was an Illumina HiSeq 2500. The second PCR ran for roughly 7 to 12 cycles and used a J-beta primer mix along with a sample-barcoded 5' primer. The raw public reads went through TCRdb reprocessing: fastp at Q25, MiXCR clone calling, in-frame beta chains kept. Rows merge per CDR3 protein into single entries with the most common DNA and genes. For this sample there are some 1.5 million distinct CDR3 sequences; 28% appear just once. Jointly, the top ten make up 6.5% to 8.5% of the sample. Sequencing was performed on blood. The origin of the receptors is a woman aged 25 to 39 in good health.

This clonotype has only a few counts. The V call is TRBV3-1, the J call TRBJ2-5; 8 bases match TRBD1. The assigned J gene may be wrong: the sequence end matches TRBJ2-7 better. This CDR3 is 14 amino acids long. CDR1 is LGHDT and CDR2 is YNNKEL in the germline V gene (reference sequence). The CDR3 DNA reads TGTGCCAGCAGCCAAGGGACAGGGACTCACGAGCAGTACTTC. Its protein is CASSQGTGTHEQYF.

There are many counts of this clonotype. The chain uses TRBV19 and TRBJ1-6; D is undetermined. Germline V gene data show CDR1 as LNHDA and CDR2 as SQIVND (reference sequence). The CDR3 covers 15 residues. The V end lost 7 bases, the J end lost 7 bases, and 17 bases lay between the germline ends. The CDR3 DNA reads TGTGCCAGTAAAGAGTTGCCAGTCGAAAATTCACCCCTCCACTTT. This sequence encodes CASKELPVENSPLHF.

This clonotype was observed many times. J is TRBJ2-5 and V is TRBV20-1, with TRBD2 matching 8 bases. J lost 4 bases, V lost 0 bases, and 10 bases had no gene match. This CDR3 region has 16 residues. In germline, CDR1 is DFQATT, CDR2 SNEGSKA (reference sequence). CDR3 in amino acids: CSARDHRGGRPETQYF. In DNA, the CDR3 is TGCAGTGCTAGAGATCACCGGGGGGGCCGGCCAGAGACCCAGTACTTC.

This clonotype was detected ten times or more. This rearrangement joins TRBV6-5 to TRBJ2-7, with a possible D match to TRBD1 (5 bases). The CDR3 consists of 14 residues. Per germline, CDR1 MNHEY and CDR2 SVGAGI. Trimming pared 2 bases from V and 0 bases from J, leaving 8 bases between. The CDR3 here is CASSYEGVSYEQYF. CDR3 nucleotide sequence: TGTGCCAGCAGTTACGAAGGGGTCTCCTACGAGCAGTACTTC.

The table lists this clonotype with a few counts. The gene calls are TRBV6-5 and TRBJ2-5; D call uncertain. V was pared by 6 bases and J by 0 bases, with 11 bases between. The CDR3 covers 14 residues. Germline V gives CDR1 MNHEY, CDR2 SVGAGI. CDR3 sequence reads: CASRKRRDQETQYF. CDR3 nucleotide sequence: TGTGCCAGCAGAAAAAGACGGGACCAAGAGACCCAGTACTTC.

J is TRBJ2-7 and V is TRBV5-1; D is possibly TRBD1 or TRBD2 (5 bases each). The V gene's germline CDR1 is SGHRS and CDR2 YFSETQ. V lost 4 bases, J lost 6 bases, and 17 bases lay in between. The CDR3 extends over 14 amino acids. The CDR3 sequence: CASSPEDNGVEQYF. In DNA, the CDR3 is TGCGCCAGCAGCCCGGAGGACAACGGGGTCGAGCAGTACTTC.

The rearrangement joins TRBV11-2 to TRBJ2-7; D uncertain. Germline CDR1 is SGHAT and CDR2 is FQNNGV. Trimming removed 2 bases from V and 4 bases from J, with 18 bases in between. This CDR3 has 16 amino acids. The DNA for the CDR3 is TGTGCCAGCAGCTTAACGTTGGGTCGGCTCCATTACGAGCAGTACTTC. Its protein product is CASSLTLGRLHYEQYF.